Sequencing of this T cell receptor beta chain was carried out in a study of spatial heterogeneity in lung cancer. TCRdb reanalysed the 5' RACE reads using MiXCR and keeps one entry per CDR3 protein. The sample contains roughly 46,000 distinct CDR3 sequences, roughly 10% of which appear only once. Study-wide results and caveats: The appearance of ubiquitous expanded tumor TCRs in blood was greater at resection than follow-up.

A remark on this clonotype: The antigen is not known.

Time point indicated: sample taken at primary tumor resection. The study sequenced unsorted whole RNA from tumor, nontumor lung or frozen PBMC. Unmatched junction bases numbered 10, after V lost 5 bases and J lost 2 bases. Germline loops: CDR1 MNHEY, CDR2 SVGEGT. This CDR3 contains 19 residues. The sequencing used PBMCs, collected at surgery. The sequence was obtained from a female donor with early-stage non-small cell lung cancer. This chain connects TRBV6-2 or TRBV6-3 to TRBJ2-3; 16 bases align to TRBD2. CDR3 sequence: CASSGPGTSGGVFTDTQYF. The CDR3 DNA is TGTGCCAGCAGTGGACCCGGGACTAGCGGGGGGGTCTTCACAGATACGCAGTATTTT.